The sequence of this TCR beta chain was determined in a study of blood T cells in healthy people across ages. The overall study: T cells yielded about one barcoded beta molecule per two cells through template switching. Study findings and constraints: In long-lived donors, naive CD4+ cell counts and diversity exceeded those of aged donors.

Sample-barcoded 5' priming and a J-beta primer mix drove a second PCR of 7 to 11 cycles. TCRdb ran MiXCR on the 5' RACE reads and lists one entry per CDR3 protein. The profile shows hundreds of thousands of distinct CDR3 sequences, approximately 30% of them singletons. In this sample, this clonotype turned up many times. The antigen is unknown. Caucasian, healthy and from Russia, the donors were aged between roughly 6 and 100. They isolated at least 6 million PBMCs from each sample. This CDR3 spans 12 amino acids. Per the germline V gene, CDR1 is DFQATT and CDR2 is SNEGSKA (reference sequence). V gave up 6 bases and J gave up 5 bases, with 11 bases separating them.

The chain combines TRBV20-1 with TRBJ2-1; the D is unclear. The TCR was taken from a woman older than 75 in good health. Sequenced sample: blood. The CDR3 coding sequence is TGCAGTGCCGAGACACCTGACAATGAGCAGTTCTTC. It yields the protein CSAETPDNEQFF.